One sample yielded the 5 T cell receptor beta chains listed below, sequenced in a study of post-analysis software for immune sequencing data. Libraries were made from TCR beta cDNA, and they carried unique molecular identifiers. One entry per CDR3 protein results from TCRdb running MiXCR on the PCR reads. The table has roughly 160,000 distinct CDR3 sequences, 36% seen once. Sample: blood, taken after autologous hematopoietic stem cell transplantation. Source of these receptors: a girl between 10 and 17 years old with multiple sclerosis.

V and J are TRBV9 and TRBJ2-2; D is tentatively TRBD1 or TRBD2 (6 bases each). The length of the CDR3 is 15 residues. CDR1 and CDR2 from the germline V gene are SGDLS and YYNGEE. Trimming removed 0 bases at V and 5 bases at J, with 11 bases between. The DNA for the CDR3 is TGTGCCAGCAGCGTAGGGCAGGGGAGGACCGGGGAGCTGTTTTTT. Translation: CASSVGQGRTGELFF.

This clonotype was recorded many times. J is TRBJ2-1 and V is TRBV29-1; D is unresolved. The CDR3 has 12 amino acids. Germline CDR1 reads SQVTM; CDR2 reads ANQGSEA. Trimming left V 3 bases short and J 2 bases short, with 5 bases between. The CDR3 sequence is CSVEVAYNEQFF. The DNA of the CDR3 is TGCAGCGTTGAGGTTGCCTACAATGAGCAGTTCTTC.

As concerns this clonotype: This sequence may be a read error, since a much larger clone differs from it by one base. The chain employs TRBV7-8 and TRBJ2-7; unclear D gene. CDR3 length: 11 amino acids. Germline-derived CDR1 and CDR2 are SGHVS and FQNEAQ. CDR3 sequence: CTSSKGYEQYF. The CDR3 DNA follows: TGTACCAGCAGCAAGGGCTACGAGCAGTACTTC.

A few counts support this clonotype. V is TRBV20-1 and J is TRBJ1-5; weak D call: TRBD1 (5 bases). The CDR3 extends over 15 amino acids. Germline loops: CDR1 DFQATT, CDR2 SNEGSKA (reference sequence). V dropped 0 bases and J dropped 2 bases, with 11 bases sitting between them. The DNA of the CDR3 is TGCAGTGCTAGAGAATCATTAGGGGGCAATCAGCCCCAGCATTTT. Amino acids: CSARESLGGNQPQHF.

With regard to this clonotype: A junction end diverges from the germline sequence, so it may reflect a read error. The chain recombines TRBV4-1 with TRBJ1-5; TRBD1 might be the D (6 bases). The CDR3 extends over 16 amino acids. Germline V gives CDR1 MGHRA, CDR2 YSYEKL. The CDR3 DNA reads TGCGCCAGCAGCCAAGAGGGCGTTGGGGGCAATCGGCCCCAGCATTTT. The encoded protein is CASSQEGVGGNRPQHF.